This T cell receptor beta chain stems from a study of OX40 agonist ivuxolimab in advanced cancers. Context from the whole study: The costimulatory receptor OX40 (CD134) was targeted by ivuxolimab, a fully human IgG2 agonistic monoclonal antibody. Intravenous ivuxolimab was administered to patients every 2 weeks at six dose levels: 0.01, 0.1, 0.3, 1.5, 3 and 10 mg/kg. Of the approximately 53 patients in dose escalation, approximately 20 had hepatocellular carcinoma, approximately 15 had melanoma, 9 had renal cell carcinoma and 9 had head and neck cancer. In the dose-escalation cohort, 65% to 90% of patients were male, and the mean age was approximately 60 years, with a range of about 23 to 85. Prior anti-PD-1, anti-PD-L1 or anti-CTLA-4 therapy was permitted, and approximately 39% of dose-escalation patients had received checkpoint inhibitors. Partial responses were achieved by three dose-escalation patients, of whom one had hepatocellular carcinoma and two had cutaneous melanoma. Peripheral TCRbeta sequencing aimed to test whether ivuxolimab altered TCR sequence diversity and caused clonal T-cell expansion. The monotherapy dose-escalation portion (N ≈ 55 patients) of the phase I ivuxolimab trial is reported in the paper. Study-wide findings and limitations: In the 0.1-3.0 mg/kg groups, partial responders were among the patients with the lowest normalized peripheral clonal expansion, particularly in CD8+ T cells. At doses of 0.1 to 3.0 mg/kg, clonal expansion of both CD4+ and CD8+ T cells in blood was seen between baseline and week 6. Which antigens the clonally expanded peripheral T cells were specific for was not determined. After ivuxolimab, more expanded clones were found on average in CD8+ T cells than in CD4+ T cells. Low levels of normalized T-cell clonal expansion were also seen in some nonresponding patients.

From the cysteine through the phenylalanine, the CDR3 covers 16 amino acids. The read is trimmed to its CDR3 DNA, 48 bases read in frame from base 1. For this chain, trimming is 5 bases at the V end and 7 bases at the J end, and the number of junction bases without a gene match is 15. Reading the germline V gene gives CDR1 SQVTM and CDR2 ANQGSEA. A note on this clone: No antigen is known for it. The input lacks base qualities; no much larger clone sits a single base away.

Genomic DNA was isolated from the sorted cells so that the TCRbeta CDR3 region could be sequenced. The immunoSEQ Assay was used to sequence the TCRbeta CDR3 regions. The clones in this table, taken by TCRdb from immuneACCESS, are in-frame only. Not every clone is retained; where verified, under half of the shortfall comes from an unresolved V gene, and the cause of the rest is unknown. Across this sample there are approximately 70,000 clones, with roughly 85% seen only once. Jointly, the top ten make up 15% to 20% of the sample. Patients with a history of autoimmune disease or receiving systemic immunosuppression were excluded from the trial. In every dose cohort, peripheral blood was drawn for TCR sequencing at baseline, cycle 4 day 1, and cycle 7 day 1. Samples came from an open-label, multicenter, first-in-human phase I dose-escalation trial of ivuxolimab. Adults with locally advanced or metastatic melanoma, renal cell carcinoma, hepatocellular carcinoma or head and neck squamous cell carcinoma were enrolled in the trial. Before TCR sequencing, CD4+ T cells and CD8+ T cells were sorted from peripheral blood as separate populations.

The receptor comes from an adult with an advanced solid tumor such as melanoma, head and neck, liver or kidney cancer. The V and J segments used are TRBV29-1 and TRBJ1-5, with 9 middle bases fitting TRBD1. Sequencing used CD4+ or CD8+ T cells sorted from blood, obtained in a trial of the OX40 agonist ivuxolimab. The nucleotide sequence is TGCAGCGTTACTGACGGGACAGGGCGGGCTGACCAGCCCCAGCATTTT. This codes for CSVTDGTGRADQPQHF.